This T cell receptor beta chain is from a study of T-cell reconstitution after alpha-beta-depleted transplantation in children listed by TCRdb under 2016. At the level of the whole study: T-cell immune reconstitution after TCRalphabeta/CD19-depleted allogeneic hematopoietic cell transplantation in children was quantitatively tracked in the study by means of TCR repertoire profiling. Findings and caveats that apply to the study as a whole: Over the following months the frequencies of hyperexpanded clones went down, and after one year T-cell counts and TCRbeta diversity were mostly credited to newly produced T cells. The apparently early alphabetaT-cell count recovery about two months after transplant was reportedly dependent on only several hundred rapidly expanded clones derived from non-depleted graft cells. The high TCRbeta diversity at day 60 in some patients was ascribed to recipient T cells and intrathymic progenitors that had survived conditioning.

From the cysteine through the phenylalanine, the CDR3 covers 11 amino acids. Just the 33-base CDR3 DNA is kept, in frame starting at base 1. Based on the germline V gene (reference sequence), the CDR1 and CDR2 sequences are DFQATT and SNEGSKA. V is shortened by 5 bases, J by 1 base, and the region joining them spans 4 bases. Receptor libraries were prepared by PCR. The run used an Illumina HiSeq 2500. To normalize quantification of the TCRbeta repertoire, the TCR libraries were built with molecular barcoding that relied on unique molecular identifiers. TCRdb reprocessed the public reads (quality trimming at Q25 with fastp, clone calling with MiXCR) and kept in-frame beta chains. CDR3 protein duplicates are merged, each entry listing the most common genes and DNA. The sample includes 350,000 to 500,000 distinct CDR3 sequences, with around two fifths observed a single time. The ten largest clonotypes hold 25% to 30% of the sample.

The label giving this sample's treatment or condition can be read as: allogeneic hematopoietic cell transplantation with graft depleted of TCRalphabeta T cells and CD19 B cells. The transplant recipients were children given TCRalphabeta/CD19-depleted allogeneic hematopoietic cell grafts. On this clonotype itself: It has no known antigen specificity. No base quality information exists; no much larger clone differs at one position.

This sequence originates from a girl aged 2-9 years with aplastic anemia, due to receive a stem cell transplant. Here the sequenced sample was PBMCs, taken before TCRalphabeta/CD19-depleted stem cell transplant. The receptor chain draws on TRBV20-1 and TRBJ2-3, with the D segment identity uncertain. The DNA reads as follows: TGCAGTGCTCCAGGCACAGATACGCAGTATTTT. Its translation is CSAPGTDTQYF.